A selection of T cell receptor beta chains follows, all from one sample in a study of T cell responses to AZD1222 COVID-19 vaccine. Profiling relied on immunoSEQ multiplex PCR, and the TCRdb table lists in-frame clones only, not all of them. The sample includes roughly 170,000 clones, around 94% of them seen just once. The specimen comprised peripheral blood, sampled 28 days after the second AZD1222 dose. These receptors all come from an adult who received the AZD1222 COVID-19 vaccine. Each CDR3 is given with its conserved first and last residue. A D gene is named only where the DNA matches it firmly. Clone sizes are given selectively: once, few, many, or a class where the clone is expanded.

clone_size | d_call | j_call | v_call | cdr3_aa | cdr3_nt
- | TRBD1 | TRBJ2-5 | TRBV19 | CASSTNLAGGRETQYF | TGTGCCAGTAGTACGAATTTGGCAGGGGGACGGGAGACCCAGTACTTC
- | - | TRBJ1-5 | TRBV25-1 | CASKGSSNQPQHF | TGTGCCAGCAAAGGGAGCAGCAATCAGCCCCAGCATTTT
- | TRBD2 | TRBJ2-7 | TRBV2 | CASSDSQAGVREQYF | TGTGCCAGCAGTGACAGTCAAGCGGGAGTCCGGGAGCAGTACTTC
- | - | TRBJ2-2 | TRBV19 | CASSIRTTTGELFF | TGTGCCAGTAGTATACGGACAACTACCGGGGAGCTGTTTTTT
- | - | TRBJ1-1 | TRBV6-5 | CASRYRENTEAFF | TGTGCCAGCAGATACAGGGAGAACACTGAAGCTTTCTTT
once | TRBD1 | TRBJ1-1 | TRBV13 | CASSPTGAENTEAFF | TGTGCCAGCAGCCCTACAGGGGCTGAGAACACTGAAGCTTTCTTT
- | - | TRBJ1-4 | TRBV6-1 | CASSEGGGSNEKLFF | TGTGCCAGCAGTGAAGGAGGGGGGAGCAATGAAAAACTGTTTTTT
- | - | TRBJ1-1 | TRBV7-9 | CASSFGGVETEAFF | TGTGCCAGCAGCTTCGGGGGGGTGGAAACTGAAGCTTTCTTT
- | - | TRBJ1-2 | TRBV21-1 | CASSNFVTRRSGGYTF | TGTGCCAGCAGCAACTTTGTGACCCGGCGGTCGGGTGGCTACACCTTC
- | TRBD1 | TRBJ1-2 | TRBV3-1/TRBV3-2 | CASSRRTGDDGYTF | TGTGCCAGCAGCCGACGGACAGGAGATGATGGCTACACCTTC
- | - | TRBJ1-3 | TRBV4-1 | CASSHRQVGSSGNTIYF | TGCGCCAGCAGCCATCGGCAAGTCGGGTCGTCTGGAAACACCATATATTTT
- | TRBD1 | TRBJ1-6 | TRBV11-3 | CASSRDRVTNSPLHF | TGTGCCAGCAGCCGGGACAGGGTGACCAATTCACCCCTCCACTTT
- | TRBD2 | TRBJ2-7 | TRBV6-1 | CASSEIPSGYEQYF | TGTGCCAGCAGTGAAATTCCTAGCGGCTACGAGCAGTACTTC
- | - | TRBJ1-1 | TRBV7-9 | CASSPPPGRMNTEAFF | TGTGCCAGCAGCCCCCCCCCGGGACGGATGAACACTGAAGCTTTCTTT
- | TRBD1 | TRBJ1-1 | TRBV9 | CASSARGTGVSDTEAFF | TGTGCCAGCAGCGCCCGCGGGACAGGGGTCTCGGACACTGAAGCTTTCTTT
- | - | TRBJ2-5 | TRBV11-2 | CASSSRPASQETQYF | TGTGCCAGCAGCTCCCGACCTGCCAGCCAAGAGACCCAGTACTTC
- | - | TRBJ1-1 | TRBV19 | CASSTAKVGSTEAFF | TGTGCCAGTAGTACCGCCAAAGTCGGAAGTACTGAAGCTTTCTTT
- | TRBD1 | TRBJ1-1 | TRBV6-5 | CASSPTGEITEAFF | TGTGCCAGCAGCCCCACAGGGGAGATCACTGAAGCTTTCTTT
once | TRBD1 | TRBJ2-3 | TRBV5-1 | CASSFGQGYTNTQYF | TGCGCCAGCAGCTTTGGACAGGGATACACGAATACGCAGTATTTT
- | TRBD1 | TRBJ1-2 | TRBV28 | CASSFTTGGAGYTF | TGTGCCAGCAGTTTTACGACAGGGGGCGCGGGCTACACCTTC
- | - | TRBJ2-2 | TRBV5-4 | CASSLGPLTGELFF | TGTGCCAGCAGCTTGGGTCCCCTCACCGGGGAGCTGTTTTTT
- | TRBD2 | TRBJ2-1 | TRBV30 | CAWSVSREGREFF | TGTGCCTGGAGTGTTTCGCGGGAGGGCCGAGAGTTCTTC
- | - | TRBJ1-2 | TRBV29-1 | CSVEDLGEGYTF | TGCAGCGTTGAAGATCTAGGGGAAGGCTACACCTTC
- | - | TRBJ2-3 | TRBV19 | CASSRPGESDTQYF | TGTGCCAGTAGTCGACCGGGAGAATCAGATACGCAGTATTTT
- | - | TRBJ1-2 | TRBV9 | CASSHADGYTF | TGTGCCAGCAGCCACGCTGATGGCTACACCTTC
- | - | TRBJ1-2 | TRBV7-9 | CASSPWGDYGGYTF | TGTGCCAGCAGCCCTTGGGGAGATTACGGGGGCTACACCTTC
- | - | TRBJ2-3 | TRBV9 | CASSRYWGTDTQYF | TGTGCCAGCAGCCGGTACTGGGGCACAGATACGCAGTATTTT
- | - | TRBJ1-6 | TRBV28 | CASSLQGPANSPLHF | TGTGCCAGCAGTTTACAGGGTCCGGCTAATTCACCCCTCCACTTT
- | - | TRBJ2-6 | TRBV7-2 | CASSLTGSGANVLTF | TGTGCCAGCAGCTTAACAGGCTCTGGGGCCAACGTCCTGACTTTC
- | - | TRBJ2-5 | TRBV11-2 | CASRLTFIGETQYF | TGTGCCAGCAGACTGACCTTTATAGGAGAGACCCAGTACTTC
- | - | TRBJ2-1 | TRBV9 | CASSTGGDTYNEQFF | TGTGCCAGCAGCACCGGGGGTGATACCTACAATGAGCAGTTCTTC
- | - | TRBJ2-2 | TRBV6-5 | CASTGLIRELFF | TGTGCCAGCACGGGCCTAATAAGGGAGCTGTTTTTT
- | - | TRBJ1-5 | TRBV27 | CASSSKGTDNQPQHF | TGTGCCAGCAGTTCAAAAGGGACGGATAATCAGCCCCAGCATTTT
- | - | TRBJ1-1 | TRBV5-4 | CASSPGGAGTEAFF | TGTGCCAGCTCCCCTGGGGGGGCGGGCACTGAAGCTTTCTTT
- | TRBD1 | TRBJ1-2 | TRBV11-2 | CASSRTGPGYTF | TGTGCCAGCAGCCGGACAGGACCCGGCTACACCTTC
- | TRBD1 | TRBJ2-7 | TRBV12-3/TRBV12-4 | CASRGTEQAAEYF | TGTGCCAGCAGGGGGACAGAGCAGGCCGCGGAGTACTTC
- | - | TRBJ2-5 | TRBV3-1/TRBV3-2 | CASSQAPASGETQYF | TGTGCCAGCAGCCAAGCCCCAGCGTCCGGAGAGACCCAGTACTTC
- | - | TRBJ1-5 | TRBV4-1 | CASSQDKVTNQPQHF | TGCGCCAGCAGCCAAGATAAAGTGACCAATCAGCCCCAGCATTTT
- | TRBD2 | TRBJ2-3 | TRBV7-8 | CASSTSGTSWTDTQYF | TGTGCCAGCAGTACCTCCGGGACTAGTTGGACAGATACGCAGTATTTT
once | - | TRBJ2-5 | TRBV18 | CASSLDIQETQYF | TGTGCCAGCTCACTCGACATACAAGAGACCCAGTACTTC
- | - | TRBJ1-4 | TRBV7-2 | CASSLQGPDNEKLFF | TGTGCCAGCAGCTTACAGGGGCCCGATAATGAAAAACTGTTTTTT
- | - | TRBJ1-3 | TRBV7-9 | CASSAFAGSGNTIYF | TGTGCCAGCAGCGCGTTCGCGGGCTCTGGAAACACCATATATTTT
- | TRBD1 | TRBJ2-7 | TRBV27 | CASKGQGAYEQYF | TGTGCCAGCAAAGGACAGGGTGCATACGAGCAGTACTTC
once | - | TRBJ2-3 | TRBV7-8 | CASSLRPVGPSTDTQYF | TGTGCCAGCAGCTTACGCCCCGTGGGGCCGAGCACAGATACGCAGTATTTT
- | TRBD2 | TRBJ2-3 | TRBV29-1 | CSVESWAGEGPGTDTQYF | TGCAGCGTTGAAAGTTGGGCGGGAGAGGGACCAGGCACAGATACGCAGTATTTT
- | - | TRBJ1-2 | TRBV13 | CASNQRQLVNYGYTF | TGTGCCAGCAACCAGAGACAGCTAGTTAACTATGGCTACACCTTC
- | TRBD1 | TRBJ1-6 | TRBV28 | CASSPQGASVNSPLHF | TGTGCCAGCAGTCCACAGGGGGCGAGTGTGAATTCACCCCTCCACTTT
- | TRBD1 | TRBJ1-4 | TRBV5-1 | CASSFQGAQGNEKLFF | TGCGCCAGCAGCTTCCAGGGGGCGCAGGGTAATGAAAAACTGTTTTTT
- | - | TRBJ2-7 | TRBV6-5 | CASSPADGSYEQYF | TGTGCCAGCAGCCCGGCGGACGGATCCTACGAGCAGTACTTC